This TCR beta chain derives from a study of T cell responses to AZD1222 COVID-19 vaccine. Study-wide background: Second-dose intervals of approximately 4 or approximately 12 weeks were pooled.

As regards this clone: Its antigen is not known.

Study outcomes and limitations: Unmutated variant regions are reportedly the target of nearly half of TCRs that are spike-specific. Without day 14 samples, only post-peak T cell repertoires were studied.

Libraries were prepared by immunoSEQ multiplex PCR; TCRdb keeps only in-frame clonotypes and omits some of them. Of approximately 150,000 clones in the sample, roughly 93% were seen once. Sequences were derived from peripheral blood, sampled on day 0 of AZD1222 vaccination. This receptor was identified in an adult in good health.

CDR3 DNA sequence: TGCAGTGCTAGTTCCGACCCCTCGGAGACCCAGTACTTC. Its translation is CSASSDPSETQYF. The chain combines TRBV20-1 with TRBJ2-5; unclear D gene. Trimming took off 3 bases at V and 5 bases at J, with 13 bases between the two ends. Looked up from germline, CDR1 is DFQATT and CDR2 is SNEGSKA (reference sequence). The CDR3 has 13 amino acids.